This T cell receptor (beta chain) was identified in a study of T cell responses to AZD1222 COVID-19 vaccine. Overall study: Second-dose groups at about 4 or about 12 weeks were pooled.

The V end was cut by 2 bases, the J end by 4 bases, with 12 bases between. Germline V gene lookup returns CDR1 MGHRA and CDR2 YSYEKL. This CDR3 contains 14 residues. Study outcomes and limitations: Vaccine-associated CD4 TCRs spanned spike, dominant at 160-218 and 743-854. Of spike-specific TCRs, nearly half reportedly target regions left unmutated in variants. Repertoire collection took place solely once the T cell response had peaked.

A word on this clone: Antigen unknown.

Data came from immunoSEQ multiplex PCR; TCRdb stores just in-frame clones and leaves some out. Altogether approximately 120,000 clones are present, about nine tenths being singletons, with the ten largest covering roughly 4.4%. Sequenced here: peripheral blood, sampled on day 0 of AZD1222 vaccination. J is TRBJ2-7 and V is TRBV4-1, with D possibly being TRBD1 (5 bases). The TCR was taken from an adult in good health. CDR3 in amino acids: CASSQKERGYEQYF. The CDR3 nucleotides read TGCGCCAGCAGCCAAAAGGAAAGGGGTTACGAGCAGTACTTC.